Sequencing of this TCR beta chain was carried out in a study of shared clonotypes between healthy human individuals. Background on the study: Sampling drew on donors who were two women and a few men aged 18 to 49. Donors had three CD4 naive, three CD4 memory, two CD8 naive and one CD8 memory plate apiece.

The table came from immunoSEQ multiplex PCR; TCRdb's copy has only in-frame clones and leaves some out. Counted here are more than 2 million clones, roughly 95% occurring once; the ten biggest clones make up around 0.13%. There were no recent acute infections or vaccinations among the donors, who were healthy HIV-negative adults. Germline V gene sequence: CDR1 SEHNR, CDR2 FQNEAQ (reference sequence). V gave up 5 bases and J gave up 4 bases; unmatched junction bases: 6. CDR3 length: 15 residues. The clonotype was recovered from a man between 18 and 35 years old in good health. The chain couples TRBV7-9 to TRBJ2-2; 8 positions match TRBD1. Sample: naive CD4+ T cells sorted from blood. Specified subset: CD45RA+ positively selected. The CDR3 coding sequence is TGTGCCAGCAGCCGAGGGACAGGCGGCACCGGGGAGCTGTTTTTT. The encoded protein is CASSRGTGGTGELFF. The whole variable domain, filled in from reference TRBV7-9 and TRBJ2-2, reads DTGVSQNPRHKITKRGQNVTFRCDPISEHNRLYWYRQTLGQGPEFLTYFQNEAQLEKSRLLSDRFSAERPKGSFSTLEIQRTEQGDSAMYLCASSRGTGGTGELFFGEGSRLTVL.